One sample yielded the 13 T cell receptor beta chains listed below, sequenced in a study of graft-versus-host responses after intestinal transplantation. For these receptors, no antigen is known. Using immunoSEQ multiplex PCR, the repertoire was profiled, and TCRdb retains in-frame clones only, with some absent. The table lists some 48,000 clones, roughly 95% of them singletons. The source material was unstimulated CD8+ T cells sorted from spleen or lymph node cells, sampled before transplant. Receptors originate from a human donor who was the organ donor for an intestinal transplant.

The chain joins TRBV11-3 to TRBJ2-1; D is possibly TRBD1 or TRBD2 (5 bases each). The V end lost 4 bases, the J end lost 9 bases, and 22 bases lay between the germline ends. Germline-derived CDR1 and CDR2 are SGHNT and YENEEA. CDR3 length equals 16 residues. DNA for the CDR3: TGTGCCAGCAGCTCTTTTGCCGTATTGGGTGGGGGTGAGCAGTTCTTC. Its protein is CASSSFAVLGGGEQFF. The complete variable domain, with remaining parts taken from reference TRBV11-3 and TRBJ2-1, reads EAGVVQSPRYKIIEKKQPVAFWCNPISGHNTLYWYLQNLGQGPELLIRYENEEAVDDSQLPKDRFSAERLKGVDSTLKIQPAELGDSAVYLCASSSFAVLGGGEQFFGPGTRLTVL.

The V call is TRBV19, the J call TRBJ2-5; D not certain. The CDR3 is made up of 12 amino acids. V was pared by 3 bases and J by 5 bases, with 7 bases between. Germline lookup yields CDR1 LNHDA and CDR2 SQIVND (reference sequence). Written as DNA, the CDR3 is TGTGCCAGTAGTATTCTTGGGGAGACCCAGTACTTC. Translating gives CASSILGETQYF. The full variable domain, in which reference TRBV19 and TRBJ2-5 provide the parts outside the CDR3, is DGGITQSPKYLFRKEGQNVTLSCEQNLNHDAMYWYRQDPGQGLRLIYYSQIVNDFQKGDIAEGYSVSREKKESFPLTVTSAQKNPTAFYLCASSILGETQYFGPGTRLLVL.

The V gene is TRBV7-2, the J gene TRBJ2-2; D gene unclear. Germline lookup yields CDR1 SGHTA and CDR2 FQGNSA. The V end was cut by 1 base, the J end by 1 base, with 13 bases between. The CDR3 runs 17 residues. CDR3 DNA: TGTGCCAGCAGCTTAGTGTCGGCAGGAGTGAACACCGGGGAGCTGTTTTTT. Residues: CASSLVSAGVNTGELFF.

The chain carries TRBV9 and TRBJ2-2; 8 bases fit TRBD1. Germline loops: CDR1 SGDLS, CDR2 YYNGEE. There are 14 residues in the CDR3. V was clipped by 1 base and J by 7 bases; unmatched bases: 3. CDR3 in DNA: TGTGCCAGCAGCGTACAGGGGGCTGACGGGGAGCTGTTTTTT. Translated: CASSVQGADGELFF.

The chain joins TRBV27 to TRBJ2-2; a possible D gene is TRBD1 (5 bases). Trimming took 7 bases from V and 4 from J, leaving 19 bases between them. This CDR3 contains 16 residues. Germline V CDR1 and CDR2: MNHEY, SMNVEV (reference sequence). DNA for the CDR3: TGTGCCAGCACCGAAATCAGGGCACCCGGCACCGGGGAGCTGTTTTTT. Protein: CASTEIRAPGTGELFF.

About this clone itself: Its ends do not fully match the called genes, so a read error is possible. The rearrangement uses TRBV7-8 and TRBJ2-3, with D tentatively TRBD1 (6 bases). Germline CDR1 reads SGHVS; CDR2 reads FQNEAQ. The CDR3 spans 11 residues. CDR3 sequence reads: CASSSDRLLFF. In DNA, the CDR3 is TGTGCCAGCAGCTCCGACAGGCTTTTATTTTTT. Filled out from reference TRBV7-8 and TRBJ2-3, the complete variable domain reads GAGVSQSPRYKVAKRGQDVALRCDPISGHVSLFWYQQALGQGPEFLTYFQNEAQLDKSGLPSDRFFAERPEGSVSTLKIQRTQQEDSAVYLCASSSDRLLFFGPGTRLTVL.

V gene TRBV19 combines with J gene TRBJ2-6; D is undetermined. The CDR3 runs 20 residues. V was pared by 4 bases and J by 0 bases, with 22 bases between. Germline assignment: CDR1 LNHDA and CDR2 SQIVND (reference sequence). CDR3 in amino acids: CASSNPPAIYRDSGANVLTF. The DNA of the CDR3 is TGTGCCAGTAGTAATCCACCAGCGATTTATCGTGACTCTGGGGCCAACGTCCTGACTTTC.

This clone has just one count. In DNA form, the CDR3 reads TGTGCCAGCAGCTTAGGGGCGTCTGGCTACACCTTC. It translates to CASSLGASGYTF. V and J are TRBV11-3 and TRBJ1-2; D is unresolved. The CDR3 sequence is 12 residues long. Trimming took 1 base from V and 7 from J, leaving 7 bases between them. Germline values: CDR1 SGHNT, CDR2 YENEEA. The full variable domain, completed using reference TRBV11-3 and TRBJ1-2, is EAGVVQSPRYKIIEKKQPVAFWCNPISGHNTLYWYLQNLGQGPELLIRYENEEAVDDSQLPKDRFSAERLKGVDSTLKIQPAELGDSAVYLCASSLGASGYTFGSGTRLTVV.

The chain uses TRBV4-1 and TRBJ2-7; D unclear. The V end was cut by 2 bases, the J end by 2 bases, with 22 bases between. The CDR3 is made up of 18 amino acids. The V gene's germline CDR1 is MGHRA and CDR2 YSYEKL. The CDR3 DNA reads TGCGCCAGCAGCCAAAAGGGCGACGTCTTTCCTGTCGCCTACGAGCAGTACTTC. The encoded protein is CASSQKGDVFPVAYEQYF.

J is TRBJ1-1 and V is TRBV19; the match to TRBD1 covers 7 bases. There are 18 residues in the CDR3. Trimming cost V 7 bases and J 1 base; bases outside gene matches: 18. CDR1 and CDR2 (germline): LNHDA, SQIVND (reference sequence). CDR3 DNA sequence: TGTGCCAGTATTAAAAAGGACAGGCAAGAGAGGTCGAACACTGAAGCTTTCTTT. Translation: CASIKKDRQERSNTEAFF.

The chain uses TRBV9 and TRBJ1-2; perhaps TRBD1 as D (5 bases). This CDR3 has 14 amino acids. The germline CDR1 and CDR2 sequences are SGDLS and YYNGEE. V was pared by 4 bases and J by 7 bases, with 17 bases between. CDR3 DNA sequence: TGTGCCAGCAGCATAGGGGTGGACAAGAGTGGCTACACCTTC. This translates into CASSIGVDKSGYTF.

Details on this clone: Other DNA sequences in this sample translate to the same CDR3. This rearrangement joins TRBV7-6 to TRBJ2-7, with TRBD1 matching over 8 bases. Germline V lookup: CDR1 SGHVS, CDR2 FNYEAQ. V gave up 0 bases and J gave up 4 bases; unmatched junction bases: 11. There are 17 residues in the CDR3. CDR3 bases: TGTGCCAGCAGCTTAGCGGGACCGGGACAGGAGGGGTACGAGCAGTACTTC. Translation: CASSLAGPGQEGYEQYF. Using reference TRBV7-6 and TRBJ2-7 for the parts outside the CDR3, the full variable domain is GAGVSQSPRYKVTKRGQDVALRCDPISGHVSLYWYRQALGQGPEFLTYFNYEAQQDKSGLPNDRFSAERPEGSISTLTIQRTEQRDSAMYRCASSLAGPGQEGYEQYFGPGTRLTVT.

The genes are TRBV9 and TRBJ2-1; a weak D match, TRBD1 (6 bases). In germline, CDR1 is SGDLS, CDR2 YYNGEE. The V end lost 3 bases, the J end lost 5 bases, and 12 bases lay between the germline ends. This CDR3 is built from 14 residues. In DNA, the CDR3 is TGTGCCAGCAGCGACAGGGTAGGGGACAATGAGCAGTTCTTC. Its translation is CASSDRVGDNEQFF.